The 6 T cell receptor beta chains in this list originate from one sample, sequenced in a study of cytomegalovirus exposure and HLA in healthy donors. The PCR ran on 60 Vbeta and 13 Jbeta primers. This table comes from immunoSEQ multiplex PCR, and its TCRdb copy is limited to in-frame clones, with some not included. The sample has about 190,000 clones, roughly 86% seen once. Sample: PBMCs. These receptors all stem from a woman between 18 and 29 years old in good health and CMV-seronegative.

This rearrangement joins TRBV13 to TRBJ2-5, with 7 bases lining up with TRBD2. Germline CDR1 PRHDT, CDR2 FYEKMQ (reference sequence). V gave up 4 bases and J gave up 3 bases; unmatched junction bases: 2. The CDR3 consists of 13 residues. CDR3 loop: CASSWAGEETQYF. CDR3 nucleotides: TGTGCCAGCAGCTGGGCGGGGGAAGAGACCCAGTACTTC.

This clone has only a few counts. V is TRBV6-4 and J is TRBJ1-2; D may be TRBD1 (6 bases). Trimming shortened V by 4 bases and J by 2 bases, and 8 bases separated the two germline ends. The CDR3 totals 13 residues. Germline V lookup: CDR1 MRHNA, CDR2 SNTAGT. The CDR3 sequence: CASSAQGNYGYTF. The CDR3 DNA follows: TGTGCCAGCAGTGCACAGGGAAACTATGGCTACACCTTC.

This clone appeared a single time. The chain is built from TRBV19 and TRBJ2-1; 11 nucleotides agree with TRBD2. The CDR3 has 17 residues. Germline V gene lookup returns CDR1 LNHDA and CDR2 SQIVND (reference sequence). Trimming removed 3 bases from V and 1 base from J; junction bases left unmatched: 5. The CDR3 DNA reads TGTGCCAGTAGTATCGCTAGCGGGAGGTCGTCCTACAATGAGCAGTTCTTC. Its protein is CASSIASGRSSYNEQFF.

The chain has TRBV6-5 and TRBJ2-2, with 10 nucleotides matching TRBD1. This CDR3 is built from 14 residues. Germline V lookup: CDR1 MNHEY, CDR2 SVGAGI. Trimming at V came to 7 bases and at J to 6 bases, leaving 5 bases not matched to a gene. DNA for the CDR3: TGTGCCAGCACCACCGGACAGGGGGCCGGGGAGCTGTTTTTT. Translation gives CASTTGQGAGELFF.

The J gene is TRBJ2-7, the V gene TRBV9; weak D call: TRBD2 (7 bases). The CDR3 contains 15 residues. Looked up from germline, CDR1 is SGDLS and CDR2 is YYNGEE. V lost 3 bases and J lost 5, with 18 bases in between. CDR3 bases: TGTGCCAGCAGCGAGGGGGGGACACCGGTCGACGAGCAGTACTTC. Translating it yields CASSEGGTPVDEQYF.

This clone came up a few times. The chain uses TRBV30 and TRBJ2-6; 7 nucleotides agree with TRBD2. This CDR3 spans 15 amino acids. J gave up 1 base and V 2 bases, and 2 bases lay outside the gene matches. The germline V gene has CDR1 GTSNPN and CDR2 SVGIG (reference sequence). The DNA of the CDR3 is TGTGCCTGGAGTCTGGGGGGGTCTGGGGCCAACGTCCTGACTTTC. Translated, it gives CAWSLGGSGANVLTF.